Reported below is one T cell receptor beta chain. No antigen is known for it. This sample stems from a study of a mutant IDH1 vaccine in newly diagnosed glioma. Across the whole study: Receipt of radiotherapy, temozolomide, or both preceded the study, and most received both.

Method: immunoSEQ multiplex PCR; TCRdb's copy keeps in-frame clones and lacks some. The data contain around 32,000 clones, roughly nine tenths of them singletons. Time point of the sample: week 5, during vaccination. Each dose delivered 300 ug of mutant IDH1 20-mer peptide subcutaneously with imiquimod. CDR3 length: 14 residues. V was cut by 7 bases and J by 6 bases, with 15 bases left in between. The germline gives CDR1 SGHTA, CDR2 FQGNSA. The rearrangement links TRBV7-2 to TRBJ1-4; D is possibly TRBD1 (6 bases). This sequence was found in a woman aged 40 to 55 with glioma. Some clones in this sample may be carry-over from other donors' samples. The material sequenced was peripheral blood mononuclear cells (PBMCs), taken from a glioma patient whose treatment included an IDH1 peptide vaccine. DNA for the CDR3: TGTGCCAGCACCTCGGACAGCGGTTATGAAAAACTGTTTTTT. Its protein is CASTSDSGYEKLFF.